This T cell receptor (beta chain) was observed in a study of blood T cell repertoires in COVID-19. Study-level information: The study drew acute and convalescent COVID-19 samples from the United States, Italy and Spain.

V lost 0 bases and J 1 base, leaving 13 bases between the germline ends. Germline CDR1 and CDR2: LGHNA and YNFKEQ. This CDR3 has 17 residues. In the original analysis: Nucleated cell number was recorded as an estimate derived from reference gene primer amplification. Assay used: immunoSEQ multiplex PCR; TCRdb lists only in-frame clones, some missing. That table is the source of V, J and clone size, and D and trimming were worked out from the DNA. Here the sample spans approximately 250,000 clones, 80% to 90% being singletons. Residents of around 24 US areas, aged about 18 to 95 years, made up the participants. The study assigned cohorts using participant-reported clinical history.

This receptor was taken from a woman younger than 45 with acute COVID-19. Sequenced material: PBMCs or T cells enriched from blood (not recorded which). The V call is TRBV4-2, the J call TRBJ1-5, with a weak D call TRBD1 (5 bases). DNA for the CDR3: TGTGCCAGCAGCCAAGACCAGGGCGGATGGAGCAATCAGCCCCAGCATTTT. Translation gives CASSQDQGGWSNQPQHF.